The rows below give T cell receptor beta chains drawn from one sample of a study of blood T cell repertoires in COVID-19. Assay: immunoSEQ multiplex PCR; the TCRdb copy retains only in-frame clones and omits some. The sample lists roughly 130,000 clones; just under 85% were seen once. Sequencing used peripheral blood. Source of these receptors: a woman at least 80 years old with acute or convalescent COVID-19. Each CDR3 is given with its conserved first and last residue. A D gene is named only where the DNA matches it firmly. Clone size is given for some rows only: seen once, a few or many times, or a class if the clone is expanded.

cdr3_aa,cdr3_nt,clone_size,d_call,v_call,j_call
CASNRNYGYTF,TGTGCCAGCAACAGGAACTATGGCTACACCTTC,few,.,TRBV6-5,TRBJ1-2
CASSLQMYEQYF,TGTGCCAGCAGCTTACAGATGTACGAGCAGTACTTC,.,.,TRBV11-2,TRBJ2-7
CASSHYRDNRGTEAFF,TGTGCCAGCAGCCACTACAGGGATAACCGGGGCACTGAAGCTTTCTTT,.,.,TRBV7-9,TRBJ1-1
CASRRGLLNTEAFF,TGTGCCAGCAGGAGAGGACTCCTGAACACTGAAGCTTTCTTT,.,.,TRBV2,TRBJ1-1
CASSETGARQPQHF,TGTGCCAGCAGTGAGACAGGGGCCCGTCAGCCCCAGCATTTT,.,TRBD1,TRBV2,TRBJ1-5
CASSLAAARLEQYF,TGTGCCAGCAGCTTGGCCGCGGCCAGACTGGAGCAGTACTTC,.,.,TRBV5-5,TRBJ2-7
CASSPQGLNGLYEQYF,TGTGCCAGCAGCCCCCAGGGACTAAACGGGCTCTACGAGCAGTACTTC,.,TRBD2,TRBV9,TRBJ2-7
CASSLAGANTEAFF,TGTGCCAGCAGCCTAGCGGGGGCAAACACTGAAGCTTTCTTT,.,.,TRBV7-8,TRBJ1-1
CASSLGRGAIPNTEAFF,TGTGCCAGCAGCTTAGGGCGGGGGGCGATTCCGAACACTGAAGCTTTCTTT,.,.,TRBV7-2,TRBJ1-1
CASSPEWEGAYNSPLHF,TGTGCCAGCAGCCCCGAGTGGGAGGGGGCCTATAATTCACCCCTCCACTTT,many,.,TRBV11-3,TRBJ1-6
CASSTGGRTNYGYTF,TGTGCCAGTAGTACGGGGGGCAGAACTAACTATGGCTACACCTTC,.,.,TRBV19,TRBJ1-2
CASSVHQGYDTEAFF,TGTGCCAGCAGCGTCCACCAGGGATACGACACTGAAGCTTTCTTT,.,.,TRBV9,TRBJ1-1
CASSLVGQFMNTEAFF,TGTGCCAGCAGCTTAGTTGGACAGTTTATGAACACTGAAGCTTTCTTT,few,.,TRBV7-8,TRBJ1-1
CASSDGAYGYTF,TGTGCCAGCAGTGACGGAGCTTATGGCTACACCTTC,.,.,TRBV6-1,TRBJ1-2
CASNSPGGANVLTF,TGTGCCAGTAACTCCCCAGGAGGGGCCAACGTCCTGACTTTC,.,.,TRBV19,TRBJ2-6